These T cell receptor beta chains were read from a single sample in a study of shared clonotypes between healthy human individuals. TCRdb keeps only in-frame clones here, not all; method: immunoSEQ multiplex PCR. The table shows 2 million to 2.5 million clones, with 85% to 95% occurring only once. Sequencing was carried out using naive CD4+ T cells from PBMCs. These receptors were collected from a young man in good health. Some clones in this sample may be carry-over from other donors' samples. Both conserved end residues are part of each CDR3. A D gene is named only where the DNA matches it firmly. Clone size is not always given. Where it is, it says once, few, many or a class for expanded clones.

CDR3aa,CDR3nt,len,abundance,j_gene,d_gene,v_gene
CASSASGTSTADTQYF,TGCGCCAGCAGCGCCTCCGGGACTAGTACCGCAGATACGCAGTATTTT,16,NA,TRBJ2-3,TRBD2,TRBV5-1
CASSYRIQETQYF,TGTGCCAGCAGTTACCGGATCCAAGAGACCCAGTACTTC,13,NA,TRBJ2-5,NA,TRBV6-5
CASSSSSGPSYNEQFF,TGCGCCAGCAGCTCTAGCAGCGGGCCCTCCTACAATGAGCAGTTCTTC,16,NA,TRBJ2-1,NA,TRBV5-1
CASSQKTSGNTIYF,TGTGCCAGCAGCCAAAAAACTTCTGGAAACACCATATATTTT,14,NA,TRBJ1-3,NA,TRBV7-9
CASSLASSQKEAFF,TGCGCCAGCAGCTTGGCCTCCAGTCAAAAGGAAGCTTTCTTT,14,once,TRBJ1-1,NA,TRBV5-1
CSVAKTGRSYEQYF,TGCAGCGTTGCCAAGACAGGGCGTTCCTACGAGCAGTACTTC,14,NA,TRBJ2-7,TRBD1,TRBV29-1
CASSALGGGRRDTQYF,TGTGCCAGCAGTGCCCTTGGGGGCGGGAGGAGGGATACGCAGTATTTT,16,NA,TRBJ2-3,TRBD2,TRBV6-1
CASSWDRGTYGYTF,TGTGCCAGCAGTTGGGACAGGGGTACGTATGGCTACACCTTC,14,NA,TRBJ1-2,TRBD1,TRBV6-1
CASSPPASGSYEQYF,TGTGCCAGCTCACCCCCGGCTAGCGGGAGTTACGAGCAGTACTTC,15,NA,TRBJ2-7,TRBD2,TRBV18
CASRARHQNTEAFF,TGTGCCAGCAGAGCCCGACACCAGAACACTGAAGCTTTCTTT,14,NA,TRBJ1-1,NA,TRBV6-5
CASRPTPGLVGKGAYNEQFF,TGTGCCAGCAGGCCAACTCCGGGACTAGTTGGAAAGGGGGCTTACAATGAGCAGTTCTTC,20,NA,TRBJ2-1,NA,TRBV28
CAISLRVDTEAFF,TGTGCCATCAGCCTCAGGGTCGACACTGAAGCTTTCTTT,13,NA,TRBJ1-1,NA,TRBV10-3
CASSYLSAGGQYF,TGTGCCAGCAGCTACCTATCCGCGGGTGGGCAGTATTTT,13,NA,TRBJ2-3,NA,TRBV7-2
CASSPYGANTEAFF,TGTGCCAGCAGTCCGTACGGGGCGAACACTGAAGCTTTCTTT,14,NA,TRBJ1-1,NA,TRBV27
CATSRGRIGGMSSYNEQFF,TGTGCCACCAGCAGAGGGCGAATAGGGGGCATGAGCTCCTACAATGAGCAGTTCTTC,19,NA,TRBJ2-1,TRBD1,TRBV15
CASSKGQVKRTGELFF,TGTGCCAGTAGTAAGGGACAGGTAAAGAGAACCGGGGAGCTGTTTTTT,16,NA,TRBJ2-2,TRBD1,TRBV19
CASSFLRDVTYEQYF,TGTGCCAGCAGCTTTCTTCGAGACGTAACCTACGAGCAGTACTTC,15,once,TRBJ2-7,NA,TRBV7-8
CASSLAQGRADTQYF,TGCGCCAGCAGCTTGGCTCAGGGCAGGGCAGATACGCAGTATTTT,15,NA,TRBJ2-3,NA,TRBV5-1
CASSLVAGGGYGYTF,TGTGCCAGCAGCTTAGTAGCAGGGGGGGGCTATGGCTACACCTTC,15,NA,TRBJ1-2,TRBD1,TRBV7-2
CASSIFRDRGNQPQHF,TGTGCCAGTAGTATTTTCAGGGACAGGGGGAATCAGCCCCAGCATTTT,16,NA,TRBJ1-5,TRBD1,TRBV19
CSATRGNEQFF,TGCAGTGCAACGAGGGGTAATGAGCAGTTCTTC,11,NA,TRBJ2-1,NA,TRBV20-1
CASSPGGGRSYEQYF,TGCGCCAGCAGCCCGGGGGGTGGCCGCTCCTACGAGCAGTACTTC,15,NA,TRBJ2-7,TRBD2,TRBV4-3
CASSRTGTGEDYLGTDTQYF,TGTGCCAGCAGCCGAACCGGGACGGGGGAGGACTACCTGGGCACAGATACGCAGTATTTT,20,NA,TRBJ2-3,NA,TRBV9
CASSNSGGLETQYF,TGTGCCAGCAGCAATTCCGGAGGGCTAGAGACCCAGTACTTC,14,NA,TRBJ2-5,NA,TRBV21-1
CASSKSGPYEQYF,TGTGCCAGCAGCAAGAGCGGTCCCTACGAGCAGTACTTC,13,NA,TRBJ2-7,NA,TRBV5-5
CAWSKDRAYGYTF,TGTGCCTGGAGTAAGGACAGGGCCTATGGCTACACCTTC,13,NA,TRBJ1-2,TRBD1,TRBV30
CASSLDRGWANTEAFF,TGTGCCAGCAGCTTAGATCGGGGTTGGGCGAACACTGAAGCTTTCTTT,16,NA,TRBJ1-1,NA,TRBV7-2
CASSLVFGTGPFGTQYF,TGTGCCAGCAGCTTAGTATTTGGGACGGGGCCGTTTGGGACCCAGTACTTC,17,NA,TRBJ2-5,NA,TRBV7-7
CASIPFWAGSDTEAFF,TGTGCCAGCATCCCGTTCTGGGCCGGGTCGGACACTGAAGCTTTCTTT,16,NA,TRBJ1-1,NA,TRBV7-9
CASSLRGQGDYGYTF,TGTGCCAGCAGCTTGAGGGGACAGGGGGACTATGGCTACACCTTC,15,NA,TRBJ1-2,TRBD1,TRBV5-4
CASSRDRGIMNTEAFF,TGTGCCAGCTCTCGGGACAGGGGGATCATGAACACTGAAGCTTTCTTT,16,once,TRBJ1-1,TRBD1,TRBV18
CASRRPEAAGGGLETQYF,TGCGCCAGCAGGCGCCCCGAGGCAGCGGGAGGGGGGCTGGAGACCCAGTACTTC,18,NA,TRBJ2-5,TRBD2,TRBV5-1
CASSPQAPGSPSNQPQHF,TGTGCCAGCAGTCCCCAGGCCCCCGGGTCGCCCAGCAATCAGCCCCAGCATTTT,18,NA,TRBJ1-5,NA,TRBV27
CASKLAGGWNEQFF,TGTGCCAGCAAACTAGCGGGAGGGTGGAATGAGCAGTTCTTC,14,NA,TRBJ2-1,TRBD2,TRBV28
CASSPPPSGLGEKLFF,TGTGCCAGCTCACCCCCCCCAAGTGGACTAGGCGAAAAACTGTTTTTT,16,NA,TRBJ1-4,NA,TRBV18
CASSRGTDTQYF,TGTGCCAGCAGTCGTGGCACAGATACGCAGTATTTT,12,NA,TRBJ2-3,NA,TRBV2
CASSLIAGEDTQYF,TGTGCCAGCAGCTTAATTGCGGGAGAGGATACGCAGTATTTT,14,NA,TRBJ2-3,TRBD2,TRBV11-2
CASSLPSYSNQPQHF,TGTGCCAGCAGCTTACCCAGCTATAGCAATCAGCCCCAGCATTTT,15,NA,TRBJ1-5,NA,TRBV7-3
CASSTGTSVLYEQYF,TGTGCCAGCAGTACCGGGACTAGCGTCCTTTACGAGCAGTACTTC,15,once,TRBJ2-7,TRBD2,TRBV6-6
CASSLVAGREQYF,TGTGCCAGCAGCTTAGTTGCAGGGCGGGAGCAGTACTTC,13,NA,TRBJ2-7,NA,TRBV7-9
CAIRGPSAGVYLGEQYF,TGTGCCATCAGGGGACCGAGCGCGGGAGTATATTTGGGAGAGCAGTACTTC,17,NA,TRBJ2-7,TRBD2,TRBV10-3
CASRTGGAGNTIYF,TGTGCCAGCAGAACAGGGGGCGCAGGAAACACCATATATTTT,14,NA,TRBJ1-3,TRBD1,TRBV27
CASSQLGLAGNNEQFF,TGCGCCAGCAGCCAGTTGGGACTAGCGGGGAACAATGAGCAGTTCTTC,16,NA,TRBJ2-1,TRBD2,TRBV4-1
CASNPGVGTEAFF,TGTGCCAGCAATCCCGGGGTCGGCACTGAAGCTTTCTTT,13,few,TRBJ1-1,NA,TRBV6-1
CASSTAGVAYNEQFF,TGTGCCAGCTCAACGGCAGGGGTGGCCTACAATGAGCAGTTCTTC,15,NA,TRBJ2-1,NA,TRBV19
CASSLDRGRNQPQHF,TGTGCCAGTAGTTTAGACAGGGGCCGAAATCAGCCCCAGCATTTT,15,NA,TRBJ1-5,TRBD1,TRBV19
CASSLPSGRADTGELFF,TGTGCCAGCAGCTTGCCTAGCGGGAGAGCCGACACCGGGGAGCTGTTTTTT,17,NA,TRBJ2-2,TRBD2,TRBV7-9
CASSSRGAPYEQYF,TGTGCCAGCAGTTCACGAGGGGCTCCCTACGAGCAGTACTTC,14,once,TRBJ2-7,NA,TRBV2
CTGLALYGYTF,TGCACGGGGTTGGCCCTCTATGGCTACACCTTC,11,NA,TRBJ1-2,NA,TRBV20-1
CASSYPGTARGAFF,TGTGCCAGCAGTTACCCCGGGACCGCGCGGGGAGCTTTCTTT,14,NA,TRBJ1-1,NA,TRBV28